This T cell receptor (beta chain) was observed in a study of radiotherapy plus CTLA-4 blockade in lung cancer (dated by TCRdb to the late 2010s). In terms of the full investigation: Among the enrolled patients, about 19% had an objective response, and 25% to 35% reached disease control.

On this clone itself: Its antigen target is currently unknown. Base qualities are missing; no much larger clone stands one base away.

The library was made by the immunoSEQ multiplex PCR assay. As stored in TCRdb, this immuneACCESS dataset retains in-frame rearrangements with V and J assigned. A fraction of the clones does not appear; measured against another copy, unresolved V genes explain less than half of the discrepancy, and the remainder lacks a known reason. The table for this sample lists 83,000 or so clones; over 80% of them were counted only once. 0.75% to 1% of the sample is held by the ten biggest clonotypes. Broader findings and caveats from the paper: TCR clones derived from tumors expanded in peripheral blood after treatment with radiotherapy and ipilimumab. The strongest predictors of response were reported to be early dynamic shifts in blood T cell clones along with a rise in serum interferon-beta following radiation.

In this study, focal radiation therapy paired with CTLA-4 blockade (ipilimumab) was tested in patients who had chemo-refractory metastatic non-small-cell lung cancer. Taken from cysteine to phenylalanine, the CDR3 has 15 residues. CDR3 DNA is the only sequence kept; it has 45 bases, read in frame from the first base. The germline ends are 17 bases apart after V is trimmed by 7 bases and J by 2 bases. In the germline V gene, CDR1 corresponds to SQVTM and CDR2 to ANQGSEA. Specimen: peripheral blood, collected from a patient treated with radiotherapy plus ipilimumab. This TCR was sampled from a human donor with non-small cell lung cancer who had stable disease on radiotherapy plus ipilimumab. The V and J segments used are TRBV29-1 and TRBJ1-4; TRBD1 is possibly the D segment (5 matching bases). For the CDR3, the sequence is CSAGGGRGTNEKLFF. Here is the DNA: TGCAGCGCCGGGGGAGGAAGGGGCACTAATGAAAAACTGTTTTTT.